The 31 T cell receptor beta chains below all came from one sample that was sequenced in a study of CD8+ T cells in alopecia areata. RNA extraction was followed by reverse transcription into cDNA, which acted as the sequencing template. Sequenced by immunoSEQ multiplex PCR; TCRdb stores in-frame clones only, minus some. The table lists 190,000 or so clones, 50% to 60% of them singletons, with over 3% in the top ten. The treatment: oral pan-JAK inhibitor, 5-10 mg twice daily. This specimen consisted of CD4+ T cells sorted from blood, obtained at week 4, from a patient treated with tofacitinib. These receptors all stem from a human donor with alopecia areata.

The J gene is TRBJ2-7, the V gene TRBV15; D uncertain. V gave up 0 bases and J gave up 7 bases, with 10 bases separating them. Germline CDR1 LNHNV, CDR2 YYDKDF (reference sequence). This CDR3 is 13 amino acids long. CDR3 in DNA: TGTGCCACCAGCAGAGAACCCTGGGGAGAGCAGTACTTC. This translates into CATSREPWGEQYF. The whole variable domain, remainder taken from reference TRBV15 and TRBJ2-7, is DAMVIQNPRYQVTQFGKPVTLSCSQTLNHNVMYWYQQKSSQAPKLLFHYYDKDFNNEADTPDNFQSRRPNTSFCFLDIRSPGLGDTAMYLCATSREPWGEQYFGPGTRLTVT.

The rearrangement joins TRBV30 to TRBJ1-1; no definite D call. Germline V gives CDR1 GTSNPN, CDR2 SVGIG (reference sequence). V gave up 0 bases and J gave up 1 base, with 12 bases separating them. CDR3 size: 15 residues. The CDR3: CAWSVLFKGNTEAFF. The DNA of the CDR3 is TGTGCCTGGAGTGTATTGTTTAAGGGGAACACTGAAGCTTTCTTT.

This clone was counted only a few times. The V gene is TRBV5-5, the J gene TRBJ2-3, with unresolved D. The ends were cut back, 2 bases at V and 3 bases at J, with 13 bases in the middle. Per germline, CDR1 SGHKS and CDR2 YYEKEE (reference sequence). The CDR3 is 15 residues long. The CDR3 reads CASSFSSFVTDTQYF. The CDR3 DNA reads TGTGCCAGCAGCTTTTCTAGTTTTGTGACAGATACGCAGTATTTT.

The chain uses TRBV18 and TRBJ1-5; TRBD1 agrees at 7 bases. This CDR3 region has 14 residues. V lost 6 bases to trimming and J lost 7 bases; unmatched junction nucleotides: 9. Germline assignment: CDR1 KGHSH and CDR2 LQKENI. The CDR3 protein is CASSSDRAGQPQHF. CDR3 DNA sequence: TGTGCCAGCTCGTCCGACAGGGCCGGCCAGCCCCAGCATTTT.

V usage is TRBV6-6 and J usage is TRBJ2-7, with D perhaps assigned TRBD1 or TRBD2 (5 bases each). This CDR3 is built from 15 residues. Trimming left V 6 bases short and J 0 bases short, with 15 bases between. Germline loops: CDR1 MNHNY, CDR2 SVGAGI (reference sequence). DNA of the CDR3: TGTGCCAGCAGAACTGGGACCGAGAGCTCCTACGAGCAGTACTTC. Amino acids: CASRTGTESSYEQYF.

The chain is built from TRBV28 and TRBJ1-5; D ambiguous. V was pared by 1 base and J by 6 bases, with 7 bases between. The germline gives CDR1 MDHEN, CDR2 SYDVKM. CDR3 length: 13 residues. CDR3 region: CASSLFLSQPQHF. The CDR3 DNA reads TGTGCCAGCAGTTTATTTTTGAGTCAGCCCCAGCATTTT.

The chain recombines TRBV29-1 with TRBJ2-7; perhaps TRBD2 as D (6 bases). This CDR3 region has 13 residues. Germline lookup yields CDR1 SQVTM and CDR2 ANQGSEA. The V end was cut by 8 bases, the J end by 2 bases, with 16 bases between. The CDR3 region has the DNA TGCAGCTTCGGCCGGGGGACTGCCTACGAGCAGTACTTC. Amino acid sequence: CSFGRGTAYEQYF.

This chain uses TRBV5-1 with TRBJ2-1, with D perhaps matching TRBD1 or TRBD2 (5 bases each). This CDR3 is built from 14 residues. Germline V CDR1 and CDR2: SGHRS, YFSETQ. Trimming left V 2 bases short and J 3 bases short, with 9 bases between. CDR3 nucleotide sequence: TGCGCCAGCAGCTTTGGGACGGACTACAATGAGCAGTTCTTC. It translates to CASSFGTDYNEQFF.

The chain joins TRBV7-2 to TRBJ2-7; D gene uncertain. This CDR3 region has 13 residues. Trimming removed 2 bases from V and 2 bases from J, with 7 bases in between. Germline assignment: CDR1 SGHTA and CDR2 FQGNSA. This CDR3 is CASSLPSAYEQYF. The CDR3, as DNA: TGTGCCAGCAGCTTACCGTCGGCCTACGAGCAGTACTTC.

In this sample, this clone turned up a few times. This chain links TRBV19 with TRBJ1-1; 9 bases map to TRBD1. The ends lost 8 bases at V and 11 bases at J; junction bases unmatched: 9. The CDR3 covers 12 residues. Per the germline V gene, CDR1 is LNHDA and CDR2 is SQIVND (reference sequence). CDR3 coding DNA: TGTGCCAGTGAACCTAACAGGGGGCGCGCTTTCTTT. This encodes CASEPNRGRAFF.

CDR3 loop: CASRAPLGASDSYNEQFF. The DNA of the CDR3 is TGTGCCAGCAGGGCCCCCCTAGGGGCTAGCGACTCCTACAATGAGCAGTTCTTC. V usage is TRBV11-2 and J usage is TRBJ2-1; D is perhaps TRBD2 (6 bases). V lost 6 bases to trimming and J lost 0 bases, with 21 bases between them. The CDR3 is 18 residues long. CDR1 and CDR2 (germline): SGHAT, FQNNGV.

J is TRBJ1-2 and V is TRBV2; 7 bases fit TRBD1. After removal of 6 bases from V and 7 bases from J, the junction contained 5 bases not matched to a gene. Germline V lookup: CDR1 SNHLY, CDR2 FYNNEI. The CDR3 runs 12 residues. The CDR3 sequence is CASSKGAGGYTF. The CDR3 nucleotides read TGTGCCAGCAGCAAGGGGGCTGGTGGCTACACCTTC.

CDR3 residues: CAIRSGLAGAGSYNEQFF. The CDR3 nucleotides are TGTGCCATCAGGAGTGGACTAGCGGGGGCCGGCTCCTACAATGAGCAGTTCTTC. V is TRBV10-3 and J is TRBJ2-1, with 13 bases that match TRBD2. This CDR3 comprises 18 residues. Germline CDR1 reads ENHRY; CDR2 reads SYGVKD. Trimming removed 6 bases from V and 0 bases from J; junction bases left unmatched: 8.

The gene calls are TRBV29-1 and TRBJ1-2; no reliable D call. Looked up from germline, CDR1 is SQVTM and CDR2 is ANQGSEA. The CDR3 length is 12 residues. Trimming took off 2 bases at V and 1 base at J, with 5 bases between the two ends. The CDR3: CSVEIHNYGYTF. The CDR3 DNA reads as TGCAGCGTTGAAATCCATAACTATGGCTACACCTTC.

This clone has more than one count but fewer than ten. The rearrangement joins TRBV5-4 to TRBJ2-7; 9 positions match TRBD2. CDR1 and CDR2 (germline): SGHNT, YYREEE (reference sequence). The CDR3 extends over 16 amino acids. Germline trimming cut 0 bases from V and 3 bases from J; bases unmatched to any gene: 7. The CDR3: CASSLDRGGADYEQYF. The CDR3, as DNA: TGTGCCAGCAGCTTGGATCGCGGGGGGGCCGACTACGAGCAGTACTTC.

The rearrangement links TRBV5-6 to TRBJ2-4; D perhaps matches TRBD2 (5 bases). From germline, CDR1 is SGHDT and CDR2 YYEEEE. The CDR3 consists of 14 residues. Trimming took off 5 bases at V and 8 bases at J, with 17 bases between the two ends. The CDR3 DNA reads TGTGCCAGCAGTCCGATCCCGGAGGATCACATTCAGTACTTC. Translating it yields CASSPIPEDHIQYF.

The chain employs TRBV2 and TRBJ2-3, with D tentatively TRBD1 (5 bases). From germline, CDR1 is SNHLY and CDR2 FYNNEI. This CDR3 has 16 residues. Trimming pared 3 bases from V and 2 bases from J, leaving 15 bases between. The CDR3 coding sequence is TGTGCCAGCAGTGAGTGGGGCTCGTTTTCCACAGATACGCAGTATTTT. It codes for CASSEWGSFSTDTQYF.

The chain is built from TRBV7-9 and TRBJ2-3, with TRBD2 matching 11 bases. CDR1 is SEHNR, CDR2 FQNEAQ, per germline (reference sequence). The CDR3 has 18 residues. The ends lost 0 bases at V and 2 bases at J; junction bases unmatched: 7. For the CDR3, the DNA is TGTGCCAGCAGCTTAGCCCCCAGACTAGCGGGGCCCACAGATACGCAGTATTTT. It encodes CASSLAPRLAGPTDTQYF.

The chain carries TRBV28 and TRBJ2-7; D is possibly TRBD2 (5 bases). The CDR3 contains 13 residues. The V gene's germline CDR1 is MDHEN and CDR2 SYDVKM. V was cut by 4 bases and J by 3 bases, with 10 bases left in between. CDR3 bases: TGTGCCAGCAGTTCCGGCGGACTCTACGAGCAGTACTTC. The encoded protein is CASSSGGLYEQYF.

The chain links TRBV30 to TRBJ2-3, with 15 bases lining up with TRBD2. CDR1 is GTSNPN and CDR2 is SVGIG in the germline V gene (reference sequence). The CDR3 loop spans 18 amino acids. The V gene end was trimmed by 1 base and the J gene end by 3 bases; junction bases not matched to a gene: 8. The CDR3 is CAWSAGLAGGLSTDTQYF. In DNA form, the CDR3 reads TGTGCCTGGAGTGCCGGACTAGCGGGGGGGCTGAGTACAGATACGCAGTATTTT.

This clone came up a few times. This chain joins TRBV9 and TRBJ2-5; the D gene is possibly TRBD2 (6 bases). This CDR3 spans 14 amino acids. CDR1 and CDR2 (germline): SGDLS, YYNGEE. Trimming took 4 bases from V and 0 from J, leaving 10 bases between them. The CDR3 coding sequence is TGTGCCAGCAGCCTAACGGGGGACCAAGAGACCCAGTACTTC. Amino acids: CASSLTGDQETQYF. Variable domain in full (rest from reference TRBV9 and TRBJ2-5): DSGVTQTPKHLITATGQRVTLRCSPRSGDLSVYWYQQSLDQGLQFLIQYYNGEERAKGNILERFSAQQFPDLHSELNLSSLELGDSALYFCASSLTGDQETQYFGPGTRLLVL.

This clone turned up a few times. The gene calls are TRBV27 and TRBJ1-6; D not certain. The CDR3 sequence is 14 residues long. V lost 6 bases and J lost 7, with 13 bases in between. Germline lookup yields CDR1 MNHEY and CDR2 SMNVEV (reference sequence). The CDR3 region is CASRVGFPNSPLHF. The DNA of the CDR3 is TGTGCCAGCAGGGTGGGGTTTCCGAATTCACCCCTCCACTTT.

The rearrangement joins TRBV16 to TRBJ1-2; D not certain. The V end was cut by 4 bases, the J end by 3 bases, with 12 bases between. The CDR3 runs 14 residues. CDR1 and CDR2 (germline): KGHSY, FQNENV. The CDR3 DNA is TGTGCCAGCAGCCGCGGACGGACCGACTATGGCTACACCTTC. Translating it yields CASSRGRTDYGYTF.

J is TRBJ1-1 and V is TRBV4-1; D is unclear. Germline V gene data show CDR1 as MGHRA and CDR2 as YSYEKL. The CDR3 is made up of 14 amino acids. V dropped 1 base and J dropped 1 base, with 7 bases sitting between them. The CDR3 region has the DNA TGCGCCAGCAGCCAAGGCGTCTGGAACACTGAAGCTTTCTTT. It is translated as CASSQGVWNTEAFF.

CDR3 coding DNA: TGTGCCTGGAATCGGCTGATGGGGGCGCAGGAGCAGTACTTC. The encoded protein is CAWNRLMGAQEQYF. The chain links TRBV30 to TRBJ2-7; TRBD1 might be the D (6 bases). This CDR3 is built from 14 residues. CDR1 GTSNPN and CDR2 SVGIG come from the germline V gene (reference sequence). Deletions cut 4 bases from V and 7 bases from J, with 20 bases between.

The J gene is TRBJ2-4, the V gene TRBV4-1; D unresolved. CDR1 and CDR2 (germline): MGHRA, YSYEKL. The CDR3 covers 16 residues. Trimming left V 6 bases short and J 1 base short, with 16 bases between. In nucleotides, the CDR3 is TGCGCCAGCAGTCGGATAGGGAAAGGGGCCAAAAACATTCAGTACTTC. Translating it yields CASSRIGKGAKNIQYF.

The chain couples TRBV6-6 to TRBJ1-1; D not resolved. Germline CDR1 is MNHNY and CDR2 is SVGAGI (reference sequence). The CDR3 length is 12 residues. The V end lost 6 bases, the J end lost 0 bases, and 5 bases lay between the germline ends. The CDR3: CASRPLNTEAFF. The CDR3 DNA sequence: TGTGCCAGCAGGCCTCTGAACACTGAAGCTTTCTTT.

This clone appeared a few times. J is TRBJ1-5 and V is TRBV29-1; 11 nucleotides match TRBD1. Germline V CDR1 and CDR2: SQVTM, ANQGSEA. The CDR3 has 13 residues. With 7 bases clipped from V and 6 bases from J, the junction kept 5 bases outside the gene matches. The CDR3 spells CSAEGTGGQPQHF. The CDR3 DNA follows: TGCAGCGCTGAGGGGACAGGGGGTCAGCCCCAGCATTTT.

This clone occurred once. The chain carries TRBV30 and TRBJ1-5; D not resolved. The CDR3 is 13 residues long. Germline V gives CDR1 GTSNPN, CDR2 SVGIG (reference sequence). V was trimmed by 2 bases and J by 1 base, leaving 6 bases between them. The CDR3: CAWSPGSNQPQHF. The DNA of the CDR3 is TGTGCCTGGAGTCCGGGAAGCAATCAGCCCCAGCATTTT.

The chain links TRBV29-1 to TRBJ1-2; no firm D call. The CDR3 extends over 10 amino acids. V lost 5 bases and J 4 bases, leaving 5 bases between the germline ends. The V gene's germline CDR1 is SQVTM and CDR2 ANQGSEA. The CDR3 DNA is TGCAGCGTTTGGATCTATGGCTACACCTTC. Amino acids: CSVWIYGYTF. The complete variable domain, with remaining parts taken from reference TRBV29-1 and TRBJ1-2, reads SAVISQKPSRDICQRGTSLTIQCQVDSQVTMMFWYRQQPGQSLTLIATANQGSEATYESGFVIDKFPISRPNLTFSTLTVSNMSPEDSSIYLCSVWIYGYTFGSGTRLTVV.

The chain combines TRBV2 with TRBJ2-5, with 8 bases identical to TRBD2. V shed 2 bases and J 4 bases; nucleotides not matched to a gene: 6. In germline, CDR1 is SNHLY, CDR2 FYNNEI. CDR3 size: 15 residues. This chain's CDR3 is CASSENLAGLETQYF. The CDR3 DNA sequence: TGTGCCAGCAGTGAAAACCTAGCGGGCTTAGAGACCCAGTACTTC.